Listed below are T cell receptor beta chains from one sample, sequenced in a study of Ad26.COV2.S vaccination and SARS-CoV-2 variants. TCRdb keeps only in-frame clones here, not all; method: immunoSEQ multiplex PCR. This sample has 510,000 or so clones, with 70% to 90% found just once. This specimen was peripheral blood, taken in a trial of Ad26.COV2.S vaccine versus placebo. Source of these receptors: a person aged 18 to 65 who received the Ad26.COV2.S COVID-19 vaccine or a placebo. The CDR3 runs from the conserved cysteine through the conserved F or W. Fields, in order: J gene, V gene, clone size, D gene, CDR3 protein, CDR3 DNA. D genes are given only for firm matches. Not all rows give a size; the values are once, few, many and, for expanded clones, a class.

>TRBJ2-2|TRBV6-2/TRBV6-3|NA|NA
CASSYHDPPPTGELFF
TGTGCCAGCAGTTACCACGATCCGCCCCCCACCGGGGAGCTGTTTTTT
>TRBJ2-3|TRBV24-1|NA|NA
CATSGRLGTDTQYF
TGTGCCACCAGTGGCAGGTTGGGCACCGATACGCAGTATTTT
>TRBJ2-5|TRBV6-5|NA|NA
CASKLGTGGEETQYF
TGTGCCAGCAAACTAGGAACAGGAGGGGAAGAGACCCAGTACTTC
>TRBJ2-1|TRBV5-4|NA|NA
CASSLRGSYNEQFF
TGTGCCAGCAGCTTGAGGGGTTCCTACAATGAGCAGTTCTTC
>TRBJ2-1|TRBV5-1|NA|NA
CASSLDSNEQFF
TGCGCCAGCAGCCTGGACAGCAATGAGCAGTTCTTC
>TRBJ1-6|TRBV6-2/TRBV6-3|NA|NA
CASSLDSNSPLHF
TGTGCCAGCAGCCTTGACAGCAATTCACCCCTCCACTTT
>TRBJ2-1|TRBV5-4|NA|TRBD2
CASSLDSPGGGKNEQFF
TGTGCCAGCAGCTTGGACTCACCCGGCGGGGGAAAAAATGAGCAGTTCTTC
>TRBJ1-1|TRBV27|once|NA
CASSLLGSGNTEAFF
TGTGCCAGCAGTTTATTAGGCAGCGGGAACACTGAAGCTTTCTTT
>TRBJ2-3|TRBV15|NA|NA
CATSRDGGGTTDTQYF
TGTGCCACCAGCAGAGATGGCGGCGGGACGACAGATACGCAGTATTTT
>TRBJ2-1|TRBV28|NA|NA
CASSTPNSYNEQFF
TGTGCCAGCAGCACCCCTAATTCCTACAATGAGCAGTTCTTC
>TRBJ2-1|TRBV7-2|NA|TRBD2
CASSSSRLAGSFDEQFF
TGTGCCAGCAGCTCGTCTCGGCTAGCGGGATCCTTCGATGAGCAGTTCTTC
>TRBJ2-7|TRBV7-3|NA|TRBD2
CASSLGRSGTSGTYEQYF
TGTGCCAGCAGTCTGGGTCGATCGGGGACTAGCGGCACCTACGAGCAGTACTTC
>TRBJ2-2|TRBV28|NA|NA
CASSLMDTPGELFF
TGTGCCAGCAGTTTGATGGACACTCCCGGGGAGCTGTTTTTT
>TRBJ2-7|TRBV3-1/TRBV3-2|once|NA
CASSQAGWAYEQYF
TGTGCCAGCAGCCAAGCGGGATGGGCCTACGAGCAGTACTTC
>TRBJ1-1|TRBV30|NA|NA
CAWRSWGPTQDTEAFF
TGTGCCTGGAGATCGTGGGGCCCCACCCAGGACACTGAAGCTTTCTTT
>TRBJ1-5|TRBV19|NA|NA
CASSIEAQPQHF
TGTGCCAGTAGTATAGAGGCGCAGCCCCAGCATTTT
>TRBJ2-1|TRBV7-7|NA|TRBD2
CASSPWTSGRNEQFF
TGTGCCAGCAGCCCCTGGACTAGCGGGAGGAATGAGCAGTTCTTC
>TRBJ2-5|TRBV27|NA|TRBD1
CASSRTGSTETQYF
TGTGCCAGTAGCCGGACAGGGTCTACAGAGACCCAGTACTTC
>TRBJ2-7|TRBV29-1|NA|NA
CSARGAYEQYF
TGCAGCGCCAGGGGAGCCTACGAGCAGTACTTC
>TRBJ1-1|TRBV28|NA|TRBD1
CASSLPGQGLSFSYTEAFF
TGTGCCAGCAGTTTACCGGGACAGGGGTTATCGTTTTCGTACACTGAAGCTTTCTTT
>TRBJ2-5|TRBV30|NA|NA
CAWSVLTGRGTQYF
TGTGCCTGGAGTGTACTAACAGGGAGGGGGACCCAGTACTTC
>TRBJ2-1|TRBV7-2|NA|NA
CASSWTLVAEQFF
TGTGCCAGCAGCTGGACGCTAGTCGCTGAGCAGTTCTTC
>TRBJ1-1|TRBV5-4|NA|NA
CASRQTGHTRGNTEAFF
TGTGCCAGCAGACAGACAGGACACACACGCGGGAACACTGAAGCTTTCTTT
>TRBJ2-7|TRBV7-8|NA|NA
CASTHILGWQYF
TGTGCCAGCACCCACATACTTGGTTGGCAGTACTTC
>TRBJ1-1|TRBV5-4|NA|TRBD1
CASSKGAGDTEAFF
TGTGCCAGCAGCAAGGGGGCCGGGGACACTGAAGCTTTCTTT
>TRBJ2-5|TRBV12-3/TRBV12-4|NA|NA
CASSLVETQYF
TGTGCCAGCAGTTTGGTAGAGACCCAGTACTTC
>TRBJ2-3|TRBV5-6|NA|NA
CASSSLAGGPTDTQYF
TGTGCCAGCAGCTCTCTTGCAGGGGGGCCTACAGATACGCAGTATTTT
>TRBJ2-3|TRBV7-3|NA|NA
CASSFQGYSTDTQYF
TGTGCCAGCAGCTTCCAGGGGTATAGCACAGATACGCAGTATTTT
>TRBJ2-3|TRBV6-5|NA|NA
CASSLQTALTDTQYF
TGTGCCAGCAGTCTACAGACTGCCCTCACAGATACGCAGTATTTT
>TRBJ1-1|TRBV7-2|NA|NA
CASSLVGAIAEAFF
TGTGCCAGCAGCTTAGTAGGAGCAATCGCTGAAGCTTTCTTT
>TRBJ2-3|TRBV11-1|NA|NA
CASSLAGSLDSAQYF
TGTGCCAGCAGCTTAGCAGGCAGCCTTGACAGCGCGCAGTATTTT
>TRBJ2-7|TRBV29-1|NA|NA
CSVGQPYEQYF
TGCAGCGTTGGACAGCCCTACGAGCAGTACTTC
>TRBJ2-2|TRBV29-1|NA|TRBD1
CSVRDRTYTGELFF
TGCAGCGTCCGGGACAGAACCTACACCGGGGAGCTGTTTTTT
>TRBJ2-7|TRBV27|NA|TRBD1
CASSIPGQGAREQYF
TGTGCCAGCAGTATACCGGGACAGGGGGCTCGGGAGCAGTACTTC
>TRBJ2-1|TRBV7-2|NA|TRBD2
CASSSVGGVGYNEQFF
TGTGCCAGCAGCTCGGTGGGGGGGGTTGGCTACAATGAGCAGTTCTTC
>TRBJ2-7|TRBV28|few|TRBD1
CASSPPGQGAQEQYF
TGTGCCAGCAGCCCCCCGGGACAGGGGGCTCAAGAGCAGTACTTC
>TRBJ2-4|TRBV6-5|once|NA
CASSYGSIAKNIQYF
TGTGCCAGCAGTTACGGGAGTATAGCCAAAAACATTCAGTACTTC
>TRBJ2-3|TRBV7-7|NA|TRBD2
CASSLVAGETDTQYF
TGTGCTAGCAGCTTAGTAGCGGGAGAAACAGATACGCAGTATTTT